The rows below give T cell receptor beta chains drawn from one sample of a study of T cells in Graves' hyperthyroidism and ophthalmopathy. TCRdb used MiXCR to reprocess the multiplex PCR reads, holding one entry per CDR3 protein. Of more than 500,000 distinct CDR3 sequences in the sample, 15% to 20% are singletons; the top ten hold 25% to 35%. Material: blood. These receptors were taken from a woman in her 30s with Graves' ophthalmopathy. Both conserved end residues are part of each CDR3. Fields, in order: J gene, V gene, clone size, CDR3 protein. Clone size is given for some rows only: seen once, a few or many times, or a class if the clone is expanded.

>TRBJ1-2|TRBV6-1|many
CASSPQGHYGYTF
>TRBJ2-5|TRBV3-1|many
CASSQDWSSGRARYF
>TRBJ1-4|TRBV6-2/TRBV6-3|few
CASSYSLGATNEKLFF
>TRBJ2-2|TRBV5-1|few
CASSPAFNGELFF
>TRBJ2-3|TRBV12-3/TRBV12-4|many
CASSWGLAGVRDTQYF
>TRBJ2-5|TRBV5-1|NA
CASTPGRALGQETQYF
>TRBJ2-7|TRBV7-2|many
CASSPSVSYEQYF
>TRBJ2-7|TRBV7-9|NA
CASSLVSGRPSYEQYF
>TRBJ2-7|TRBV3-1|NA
CASSQGSGLYEQYF
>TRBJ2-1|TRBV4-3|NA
CASSQELGRGGGDEQFF
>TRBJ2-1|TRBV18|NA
CASSPLGGAYNEQFF
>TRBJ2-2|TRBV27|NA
CASSSILRRGELFF
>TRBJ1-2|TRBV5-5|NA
CASSHPGTGGDYGYTF
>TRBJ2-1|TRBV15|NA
CATSREELSGIYNEQFF
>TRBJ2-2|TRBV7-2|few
CASSLQGGGELFF
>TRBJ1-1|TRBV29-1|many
CSVDLWGNTEAFF
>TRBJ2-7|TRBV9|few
CASTPGGASAYEQYF
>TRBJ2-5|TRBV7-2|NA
CATASGRGQETQYF
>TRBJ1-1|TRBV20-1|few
CSAKTGSPKAFF
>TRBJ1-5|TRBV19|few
CASSTIDLTVQPQHF
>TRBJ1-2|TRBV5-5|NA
CASSLFLSANYGYTF
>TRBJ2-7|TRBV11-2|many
CASSLDRTGEGYEQYF
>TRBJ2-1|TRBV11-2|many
CASSNRGPLDEQFF
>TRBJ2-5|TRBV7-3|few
CASSLGARSHQETQYF
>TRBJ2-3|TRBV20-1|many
CSAIPAAGADTQYF
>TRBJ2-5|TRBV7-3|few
CASSLDRVDETQYF
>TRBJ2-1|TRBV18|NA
CASSPRKAGSSYNEQFF
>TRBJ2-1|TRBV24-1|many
CATSDLGQGDEQFF
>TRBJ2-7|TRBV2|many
CASTDPLADSPYEQYF
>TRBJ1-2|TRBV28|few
CASRTTANYGYTF
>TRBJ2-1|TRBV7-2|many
CASSPRLADNEQFF
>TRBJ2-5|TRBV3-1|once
CASSPNLRTSGSQETQYF
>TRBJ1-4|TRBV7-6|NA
CASSLWQGTERLFF
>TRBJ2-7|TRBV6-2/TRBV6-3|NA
CASSYVGVSSYEQYF
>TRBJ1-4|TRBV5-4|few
CASSWTDSEKLFF
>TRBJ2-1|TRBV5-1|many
CASSSRANNEQFF
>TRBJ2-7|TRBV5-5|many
CATTFGLTRTYEQYF
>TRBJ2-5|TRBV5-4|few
CASSFKGGETQYF
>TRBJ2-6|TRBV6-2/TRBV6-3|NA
CASRRPGQGIIAGANVLTF
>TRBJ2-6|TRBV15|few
CATSTGLPGANVLTF
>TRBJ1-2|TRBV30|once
CAWRTGRVGYTF
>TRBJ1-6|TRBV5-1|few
CASSLAGVRSSPLHF
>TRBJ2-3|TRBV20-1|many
CSARAESWLADTDTQYF
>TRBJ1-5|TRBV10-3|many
CAISDFPQGSNQPQHF
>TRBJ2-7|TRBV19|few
CASSIGGAGTGLYEQYF
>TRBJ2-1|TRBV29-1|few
CSAKDISYNEQFF
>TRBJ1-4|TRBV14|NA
CASSQELGYEKLFF